These 15 T cell receptor beta chains share one sample of origin, sequenced in a study of T cells in Graves' hyperthyroidism and ophthalmopathy. There were TCR beta CDR3 regions amplified from RNA transcripts. Primed by the HTBI set, a first-round RT-PCR was run on the TCR CDR3. TCRdb analysed the multiplex PCR reads with MiXCR anew, one entry per CDR3 protein. The table shows roughly 740,000 distinct CDR3 sequences, with roughly 15% occurring only once. The sequencing input was blood. All receptors derive from a man aged 18 to 30 with Graves' hyperthyroidism.

The chain uses TRBV5-5 and TRBJ2-3; 10 bases map to TRBD2. The CDR3 covers 16 residues. V shed 3 bases, J shed 3 bases, and the junction held 7 bases outside the gene matches. Germline CDR1 SGHKS, CDR2 YYEKEE (reference sequence). CDR3 sequence: CASSSVSGRITDTQYF. The DNA for the CDR3 is TGTGCCAGCAGCTCGGTTAGCGGGAGGATAACAGATACGCAGTATTTT.

This clonotype was counted ten times or more. This rearrangement joins TRBV20-1 to TRBJ2-3; D uncertain. CDR1 is DFQATT, CDR2 SNEGSKA, per germline (reference sequence). Trimming removed 5 bases from V and 2 bases from J, with 11 bases in between. The CDR3 length is 13 residues. This CDR3 is CSARDSNTDTQYF. The CDR3 nucleotides read TGCAGTGCTCGTGACTCTAACACAGATACGCAGTATTTT.

This clonotype came up many times. V usage is TRBV28 and J usage is TRBJ2-7, with 11 bases identical to TRBD1. J gave up 2 bases and V 6 bases, and 6 bases lay outside the gene matches. Germline CDR1 and CDR2: MDHEN and SYDVKM. The CDR3 sequence is 15 residues long. Here the CDR3 DNA reads TGTGCCAGCAGACCCGGACAGGGGGCCCCCTACGAGCAGTACTTC. As protein: CASRPGQGAPYEQYF.

This clonotype occurred many times. The chain links TRBV9 to TRBJ2-7; TRBD1 aligns across 9 bases. The germline CDR1 and CDR2 sequences are SGDLS and YYNGEE. The CDR3 contains 14 residues. Trimming at V came to 6 bases and at J to 1 base, leaving 5 bases not matched to a gene. The DNA of the CDR3 is TGTGCCAGCACCGTGGGGACAGGGTCCTACGAGCAGTACTTC. It specifies CASTVGTGSYEQYF.

This clonotype was recorded at least ten times. J is TRBJ2-7 and V is TRBV30, with 7 bases aligning to TRBD2. From germline, CDR1 is GTSNPN and CDR2 SVGIG (reference sequence). The ends lost 2 bases at V and 7 bases at J; junction bases unmatched: 5. The CDR3 is 12 residues long. The CDR3: CAWSLGGSEQYF. In DNA, the CDR3 is TGTGCCTGGAGTTTGGGGGGGAGTGAGCAGTACTTC.

The genes are TRBV6-1 and TRBJ1-5, with D possibly matching TRBD1 (5 bases). The germline V gene encodes CDR1 MNHNS and CDR2 SASEGT. V shed 2 bases and J shed 4 bases, with 12 bases lying between them. The CDR3 spans 15 residues. CDR3 protein: CASSERSGGNQPQHF. CDR3 sequence (DNA): TGTGCCAGCAGTGAAAGGTCCGGGGGAAATCAGCCCCAGCATTTT.

The chain combines TRBV7-9 with TRBJ1-2; D is perhaps TRBD1 (5 bases). V lost 5 bases, J lost 8 bases, and 12 bases lay in between. The CDR3 totals 12 residues. Germline V CDR1 and CDR2: SEHNR, FQNEAQ (reference sequence). The CDR3 DNA sequence: TGTGCCAGCAGCCGACAGAGGACGGGCTACACCTTC. As protein: CASSRQRTGYTF. Full variable domain (outside the CDR3, taken from reference TRBV7-9 and TRBJ1-2): DTGVSQNPRHKITKRGQNVTFRCDPISEHNRLYWYRQTLGQGPEFLTYFQNEAQLEKSRLLSDRFSAERPKGSFSTLEIQRTEQGDSAMYLCASSRQRTGYTFGSGTRLTVV.

The chain combines TRBV29-1 with TRBJ1-1, with D perhaps TRBD1 (6 bases). Between the trimmed V and J ends, which lost 1 base and 0 bases, there was a span of 12 bases. There are 15 residues in the CDR3. Germline V lookup: CDR1 SQVTM, CDR2 ANQGSEA. The CDR3 nucleotides are TGCAGCGTTGAAGGCCCCACAGGGATGAACACTGAAGCTTTCTTT. Residues: CSVEGPTGMNTEAFF.

This chain uses TRBV29-1 with TRBJ2-3; D unclear. The CDR3 covers 13 residues. V was shortened by 4 bases and J by 0 bases, with 8 bases between the two germline ends. CDR1 is SQVTM, CDR2 ANQGSEA, per germline. CDR3 protein: CSVGPLSTDTQYF. The CDR3 coding sequence is TGCAGCGTTGGACCACTTAGCACAGATACGCAGTATTTT.

V gene TRBV2 combines with J gene TRBJ1-5; maybe TRBD1 (5 bases). The germline V gene encodes CDR1 SNHLY and CDR2 FYNNEI. CDR3 size: 14 residues. V lost 4 bases to trimming and J lost 5 bases, with 12 bases between them. CDR3: CASSVYGGDQPQHF. In DNA form, the CDR3 reads TGTGCCAGCAGTGTTTACGGGGGAGATCAGCCCCAGCATTTT.

V gene TRBV7-2 combines with J gene TRBJ2-2; 11 positions match TRBD2. Germline CDR1 and CDR2: SGHTA and FQGNSA. V was clipped by 5 bases and J by 5 bases; unmatched bases: 1. The CDR3 has 14 amino acids. CDR3 in amino acids: CASSRLAGTGELFF. The CDR3 nucleotides read TGTGCCAGCAGCCGACTAGCGGGAACCGGGGAGCTGTTTTTT.

This clonotype came up many times. This sequence joins TRBV3-1 and TRBJ2-2; TRBD1 matches 9 bases. This CDR3 has 15 residues. With 3 bases clipped from V and 7 bases from J, the junction kept 6 bases outside the gene matches. CDR1 is LGHDT and CDR2 is YNNKEL in the germline V gene (reference sequence). The CDR3 coding sequence is TGTGCCAGCAGCCACTCGGACAGGGGTGTCGGGGAGCTGTTTTTT. Translated: CASSHSDRGVGELFF.

There are a few counts of this clonotype. This chain links TRBV29-1 with TRBJ1-2; D not resolved. Germline-derived CDR1 and CDR2 are SQVTM and ANQGSEA. V was clipped by 4 bases and J by 6 bases, with 15 bases between them. The CDR3 is 13 residues long. In nucleotides, the CDR3 is TGCAGCGTTGGTCCCATCGTAGGGAATGGCTACACCTTC. The encoded protein is CSVGPIVGNGYTF. The variable domain in full, with the rest retrieved from reference TRBV29-1 and TRBJ1-2, is SAVISQKPSRDICQRGTSLTIQCQVDSQVTMMFWYRQQPGQSLTLIATANQGSEATYESGFVIDKFPISRPNLTFSTLTVSNMSPEDSSIYLCSVGPIVGNGYTFGSGTRLTVV.

This clonotype has at least ten counts. The genes are TRBV28 and TRBJ2-1; D is undetermined. CDR1 MDHEN and CDR2 SYDVKM come from the germline V gene. The CDR3 sequence is 16 residues long. With 5 bases removed from V and 7 bases from J, the gap between germline ends came to 21 bases. CDR3 coding DNA: TGTGCCAGCAGTCCCCCCCCCCGACCCTCGAGGAATGAGCAGTTCTTC. Translated, it gives CASSPPPRPSRNEQFF.

This clonotype has ten or more counts. The chain uses TRBV27 and TRBJ1-2; D is ambiguous. The ends were cut back, 3 bases at V and 4 bases at J, with 9 bases in the middle. CDR1 is MNHEY, CDR2 SMNVEV, per germline (reference sequence). This CDR3 contains 13 residues. The CDR3 sequence is CASSFEGAYGYTF. The CDR3 DNA reads as TGTGCCAGCAGTTTTGAGGGCGCCTATGGCTACACCTTC.